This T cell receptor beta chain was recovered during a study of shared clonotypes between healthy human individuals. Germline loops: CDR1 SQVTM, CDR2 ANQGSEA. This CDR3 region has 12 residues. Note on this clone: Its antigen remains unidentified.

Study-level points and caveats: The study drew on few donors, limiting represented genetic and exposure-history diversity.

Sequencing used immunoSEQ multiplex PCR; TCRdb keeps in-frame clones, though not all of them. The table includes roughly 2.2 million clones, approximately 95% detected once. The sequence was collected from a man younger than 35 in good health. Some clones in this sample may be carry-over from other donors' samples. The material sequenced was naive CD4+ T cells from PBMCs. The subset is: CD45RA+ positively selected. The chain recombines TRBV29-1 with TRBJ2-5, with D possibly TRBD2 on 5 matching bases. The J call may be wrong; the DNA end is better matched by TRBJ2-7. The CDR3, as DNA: TGCAGCGTTGTTGGACTTGCCTACGAGCAGTACTTC. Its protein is CSVVGLAYEQYF.